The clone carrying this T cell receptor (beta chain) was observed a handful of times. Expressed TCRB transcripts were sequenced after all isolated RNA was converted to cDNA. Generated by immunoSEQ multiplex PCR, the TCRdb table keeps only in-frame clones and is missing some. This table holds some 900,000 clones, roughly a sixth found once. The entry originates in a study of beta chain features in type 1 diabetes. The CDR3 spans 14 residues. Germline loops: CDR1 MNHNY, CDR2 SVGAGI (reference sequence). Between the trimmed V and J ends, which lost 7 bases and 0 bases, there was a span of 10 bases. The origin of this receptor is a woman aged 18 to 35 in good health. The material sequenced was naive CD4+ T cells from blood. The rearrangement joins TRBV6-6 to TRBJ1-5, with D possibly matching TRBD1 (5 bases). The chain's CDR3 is CASNTQASNQPQHF. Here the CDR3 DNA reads TGTGCCAGCAACACACAGGCTAGCAATCAGCCCCAGCATTTT.